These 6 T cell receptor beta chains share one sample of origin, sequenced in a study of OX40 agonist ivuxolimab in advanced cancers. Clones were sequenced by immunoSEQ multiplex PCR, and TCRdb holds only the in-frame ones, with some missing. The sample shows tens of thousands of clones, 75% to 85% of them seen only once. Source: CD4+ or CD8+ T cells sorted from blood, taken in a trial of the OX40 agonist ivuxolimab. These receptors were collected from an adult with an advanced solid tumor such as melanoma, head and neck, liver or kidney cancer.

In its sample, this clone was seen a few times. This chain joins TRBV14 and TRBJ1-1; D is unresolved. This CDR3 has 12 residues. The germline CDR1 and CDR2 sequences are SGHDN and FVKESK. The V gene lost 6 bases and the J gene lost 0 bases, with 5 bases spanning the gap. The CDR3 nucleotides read TGTGCCAGCAGGACGGTGAACACTGAAGCTTTCTTT. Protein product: CASRTVNTEAFF.

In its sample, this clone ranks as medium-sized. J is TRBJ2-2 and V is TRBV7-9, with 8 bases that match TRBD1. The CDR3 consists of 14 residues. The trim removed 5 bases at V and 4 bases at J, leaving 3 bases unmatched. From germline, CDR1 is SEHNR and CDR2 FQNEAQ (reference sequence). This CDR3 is CASSQGQGTGELFF. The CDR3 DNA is TGTGCCAGCAGCCAAGGACAGGGCACCGGGGAGCTGTTTTTT.

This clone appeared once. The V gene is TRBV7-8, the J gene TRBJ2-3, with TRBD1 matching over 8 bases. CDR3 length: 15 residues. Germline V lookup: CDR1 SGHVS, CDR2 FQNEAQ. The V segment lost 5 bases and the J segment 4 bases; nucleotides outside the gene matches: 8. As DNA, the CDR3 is TGTGCCAGCAGCACCTTGGACAGGGTCCCAGATACGCAGTATTTT. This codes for CASSTLDRVPDTQYF.

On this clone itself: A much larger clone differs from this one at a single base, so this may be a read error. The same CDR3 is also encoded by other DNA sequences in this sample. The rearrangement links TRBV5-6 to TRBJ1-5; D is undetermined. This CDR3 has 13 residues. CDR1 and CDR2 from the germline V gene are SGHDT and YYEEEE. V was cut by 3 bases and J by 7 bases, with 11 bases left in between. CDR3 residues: CASSSGPKQPQHF. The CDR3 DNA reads TGTGCCAGCAGCTCAGGACCGAAACAGCCCCAGCATTTT.

CDR3 nucleotides: TGCGCCAGCAGCTTGGTGGTAGGGACAGATACGCAGTATTTT. It is translated as CASSLVVGTDTQYF. The chain joins TRBV5-1 to TRBJ2-3, with D hard to call. V lost 0 bases, J lost 3 bases, and 8 bases lay in between. Germline values: CDR1 SGHRS, CDR2 YFSETQ. The CDR3 has 14 amino acids.

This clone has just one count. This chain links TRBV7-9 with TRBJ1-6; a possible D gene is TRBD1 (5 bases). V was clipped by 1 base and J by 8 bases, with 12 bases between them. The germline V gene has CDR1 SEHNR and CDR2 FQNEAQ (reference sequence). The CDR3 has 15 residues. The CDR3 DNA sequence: TGTGCCAGCAGCTTAGGAGGGACGAGAGATTCACCCCTCCACTTT. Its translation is CASSLGGTRDSPLHF.